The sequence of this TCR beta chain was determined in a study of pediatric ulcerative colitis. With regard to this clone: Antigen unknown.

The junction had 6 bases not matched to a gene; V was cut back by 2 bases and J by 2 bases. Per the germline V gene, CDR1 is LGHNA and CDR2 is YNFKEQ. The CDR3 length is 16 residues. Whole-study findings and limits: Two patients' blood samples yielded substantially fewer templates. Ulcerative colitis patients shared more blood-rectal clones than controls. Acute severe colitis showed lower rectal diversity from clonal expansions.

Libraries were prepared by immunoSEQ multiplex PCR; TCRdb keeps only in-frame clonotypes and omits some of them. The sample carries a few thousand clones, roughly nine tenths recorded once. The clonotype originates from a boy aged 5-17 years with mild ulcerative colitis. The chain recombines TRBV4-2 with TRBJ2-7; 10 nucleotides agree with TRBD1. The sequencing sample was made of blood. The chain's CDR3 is CASSQTSGTGAYEQYF. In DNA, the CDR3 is TGTGCCAGCAGCCAAACGTCCGGGACAGGGGCCTACGAGCAGTACTTC.